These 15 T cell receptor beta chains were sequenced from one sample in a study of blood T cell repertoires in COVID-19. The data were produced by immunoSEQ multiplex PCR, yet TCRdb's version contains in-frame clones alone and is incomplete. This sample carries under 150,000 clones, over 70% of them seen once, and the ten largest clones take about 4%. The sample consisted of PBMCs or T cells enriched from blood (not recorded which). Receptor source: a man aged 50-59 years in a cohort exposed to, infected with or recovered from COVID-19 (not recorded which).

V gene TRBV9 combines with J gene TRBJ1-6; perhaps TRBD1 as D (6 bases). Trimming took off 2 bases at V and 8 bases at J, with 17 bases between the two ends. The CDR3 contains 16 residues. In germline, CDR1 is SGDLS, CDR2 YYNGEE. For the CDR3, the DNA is TGTGCCAGCAGCGTTAGACAGGACCGGTTTGATTCACCCCTCCACTTT. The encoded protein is CASSVRQDRFDSPLHF.

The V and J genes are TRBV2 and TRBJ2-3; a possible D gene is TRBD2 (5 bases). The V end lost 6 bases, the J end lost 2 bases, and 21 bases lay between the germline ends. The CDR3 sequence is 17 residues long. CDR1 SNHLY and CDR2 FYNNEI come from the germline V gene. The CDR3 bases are TGTGCCAGCAGGAGGGATTTGGTAGCACAAATCACAGATACGCAGTATTTT. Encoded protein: CASRRDLVAQITDTQYF. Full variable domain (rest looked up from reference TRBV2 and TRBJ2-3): EPEVTQTPSHQVTQMGQEVILRCVPISNHLYFYWYRQILGQKVEFLVSFYNNEISEKSEIFDDQFSVERPDGSNFTLKIRSTKLEDSAMYFCASRRDLVAQITDTQYFGPGTRLTVL.

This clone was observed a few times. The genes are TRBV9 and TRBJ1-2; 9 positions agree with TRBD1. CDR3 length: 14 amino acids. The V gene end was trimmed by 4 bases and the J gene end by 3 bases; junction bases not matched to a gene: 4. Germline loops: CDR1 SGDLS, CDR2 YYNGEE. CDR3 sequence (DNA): TGTGCCAGCAGCCCACGACAGGGGGACTATGGCTACACCTTC. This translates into CASSPRQGDYGYTF.

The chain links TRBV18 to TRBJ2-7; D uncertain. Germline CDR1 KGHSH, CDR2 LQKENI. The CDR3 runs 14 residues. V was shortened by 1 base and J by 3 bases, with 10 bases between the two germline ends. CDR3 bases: TGTGCCAGCTCACCACGCGGCGGAATCTACGAGCAGTACTTC. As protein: CASSPRGGIYEQYF. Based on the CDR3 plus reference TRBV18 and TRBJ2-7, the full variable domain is NAGVMQNPRHLVRRRGQEARLRCSPMKGHSHVYWYRQLPEEGLKFMVYLQKENIIDESGMPKERFSAEFPKEGPSILRIQQVVRGDSAAYFCASSPRGGIYEQYFGPGTRLTVT.

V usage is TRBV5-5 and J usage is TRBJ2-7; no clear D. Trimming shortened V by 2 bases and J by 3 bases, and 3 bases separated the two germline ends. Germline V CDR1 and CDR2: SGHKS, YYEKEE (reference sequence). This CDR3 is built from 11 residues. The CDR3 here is CASSFRYEQYF. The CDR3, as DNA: TGTGCCAGCAGCTTCCGCTACGAGCAGTACTTC.

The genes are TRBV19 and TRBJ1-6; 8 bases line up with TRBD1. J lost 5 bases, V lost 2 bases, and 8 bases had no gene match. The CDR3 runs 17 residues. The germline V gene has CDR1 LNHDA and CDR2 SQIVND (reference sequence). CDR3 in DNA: TGTGCCAGTAGTATAAGGGAGGGACAGGTCGATAATTCACCCCTCCACTTT. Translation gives CASSIREGQVDNSPLHF. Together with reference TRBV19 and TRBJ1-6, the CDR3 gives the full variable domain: DGGITQSPKYLFRKEGQNVTLSCEQNLNHDAMYWYRQDPGQGLRLIYYSQIVNDFQKGDIAEGYSVSREKKESFPLTVTSAQKNPTAFYLCASSIREGQVDNSPLHFGNGTRLTVT.

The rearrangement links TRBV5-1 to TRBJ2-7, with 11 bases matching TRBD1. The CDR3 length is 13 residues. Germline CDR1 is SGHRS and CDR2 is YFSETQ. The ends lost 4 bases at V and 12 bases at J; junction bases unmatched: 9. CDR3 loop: CASSQGQGELGYF. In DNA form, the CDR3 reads TGCGCCAGCAGCCAGGGACAGGGGGAACTAGGGTACTTC.

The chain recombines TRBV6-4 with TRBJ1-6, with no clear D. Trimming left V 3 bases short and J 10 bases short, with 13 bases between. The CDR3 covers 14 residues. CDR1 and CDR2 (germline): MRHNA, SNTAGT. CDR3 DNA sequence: TGTGCCAGCAGTGAGTCACGGACGGGATCACCCCTCCACTTT. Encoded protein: CASSESRTGSPLHF.

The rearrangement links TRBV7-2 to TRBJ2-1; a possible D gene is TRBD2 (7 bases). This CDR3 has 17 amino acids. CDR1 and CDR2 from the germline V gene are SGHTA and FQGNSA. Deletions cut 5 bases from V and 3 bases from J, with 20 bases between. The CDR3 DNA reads TGTGCCAGCAGCCCAAGGGGCGGGGGCTCTTTCTACAATGAGCAGTTCTTC. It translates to CASSPRGGGSFYNEQFF.

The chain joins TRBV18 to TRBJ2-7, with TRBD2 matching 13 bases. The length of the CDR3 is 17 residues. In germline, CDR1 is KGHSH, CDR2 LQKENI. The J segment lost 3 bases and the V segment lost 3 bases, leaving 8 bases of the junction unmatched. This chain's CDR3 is CASSPGLAGMGYYEQYF. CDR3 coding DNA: TGTGCCAGCTCACCGGGACTAGCGGGAATGGGCTACTACGAGCAGTACTTC.

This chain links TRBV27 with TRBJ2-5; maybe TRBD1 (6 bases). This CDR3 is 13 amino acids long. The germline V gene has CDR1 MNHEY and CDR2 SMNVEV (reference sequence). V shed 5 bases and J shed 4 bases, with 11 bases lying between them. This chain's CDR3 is CASSGQRGETQYF. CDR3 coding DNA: TGTGCCAGCAGTGGACAGAGGGGAGAGACCCAGTACTTC.

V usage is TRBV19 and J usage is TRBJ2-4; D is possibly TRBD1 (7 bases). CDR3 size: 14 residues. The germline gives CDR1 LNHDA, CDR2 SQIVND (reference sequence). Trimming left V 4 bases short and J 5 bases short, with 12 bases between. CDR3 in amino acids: CASSKGGTENIQYF. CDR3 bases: TGTGCCAGTAGTAAAGGGGGGACAGAAAACATTCAGTACTTC.

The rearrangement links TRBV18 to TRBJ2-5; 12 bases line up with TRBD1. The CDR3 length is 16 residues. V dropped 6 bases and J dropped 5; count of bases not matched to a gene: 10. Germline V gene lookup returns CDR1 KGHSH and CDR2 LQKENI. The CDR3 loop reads CASSRNRDRGPETQYF. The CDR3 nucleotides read TGTGCCAGCTCGCGAAACCGGGACAGGGGGCCGGAGACCCAGTACTTC.

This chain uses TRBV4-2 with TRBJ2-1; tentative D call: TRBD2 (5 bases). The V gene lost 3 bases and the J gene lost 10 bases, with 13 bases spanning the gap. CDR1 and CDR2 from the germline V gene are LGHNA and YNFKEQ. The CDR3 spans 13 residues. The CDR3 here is CASSQALAWEQFF. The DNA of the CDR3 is TGTGCCAGCAGCCAGGCTCTAGCTTGGGAGCAGTTCTTC.

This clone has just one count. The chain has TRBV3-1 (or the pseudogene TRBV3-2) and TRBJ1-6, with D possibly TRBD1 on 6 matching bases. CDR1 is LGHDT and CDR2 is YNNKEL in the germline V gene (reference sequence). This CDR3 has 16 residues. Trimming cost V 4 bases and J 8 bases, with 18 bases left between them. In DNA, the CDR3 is TGTGCCAGCAGCCGATCGGCGCAGGGGCGGGATTCACCCCTCCACTTT. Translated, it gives CASSRSAQGRDSPLHF.